The 9 T cell receptor beta chains reported below all come from one sample, sequenced in a study of response to subunit inactivated influenza vaccine. Each CDR3 protein gets one entry after TCRdb re-called the RT-PCR reads with MiXCR. This repertoire shows a few hundred thousand distinct CDR3 sequences, roughly 15% found once; its top ten account for around 10%. The material sequenced was PBMCs from blood, taken 11 to 12 days after vaccination. The receptors were sampled from a man aged 45-60 years who received an inactivated influenza vaccine.

This clonotype was recorded a few times. The chain employs TRBV5-1 and TRBJ2-2; 10 bases match TRBD2. CDR1 and CDR2 (germline): SGHRS, YFSETQ. V shed 2 bases, J shed 6 bases, and the junction held 13 bases outside the gene matches. This CDR3 has 18 amino acids. The CDR3 region is CASSFTPIAGGKAGELFF. CDR3 bases: TGCGCCAGCAGCTTCACCCCGATAGCGGGAGGAAAGGCCGGGGAGCTGTTTTTT. Variable domain in full (rest from reference TRBV5-1 and TRBJ2-2): KAGVTQTPRYLIKTRGQQVTLSCSPISGHRSVSWYQQTPGQGLQFLFEYFSETQRNKGNFPGRFSGRQFSNSRSEMNVSTLELGDSALYLCASSFTPIAGGKAGELFFGEGSRLTVL.

This clonotype was recorded at least ten times. The rearrangement joins TRBV6-5 to TRBJ2-1; D unresolved. The germline V gene has CDR1 MNHEY and CDR2 SVGAGI. V lost 0 bases, J lost 0 bases, and 15 bases lay in between. CDR3 length equals 18 residues. The CDR3 nucleotides are TGTGCCAGCAGTTACTCGGTTGCTGCCGCCACCTCCTACAATGAGCAGTTCTTC. Its translation: CASSYSVAAATSYNEQFF.

This clonotype was seen more than once but under ten times. This chain joins TRBV20-1 and TRBJ2-7; tentatively, D is TRBD1 (6 bases). The germline V and J ends were trimmed by 5 bases and 7 bases, with 24 bases remaining between them. Germline V gene lookup returns CDR1 DFQATT and CDR2 SNEGSKA (reference sequence). CDR3 length: 15 residues. The DNA of the CDR3 is TGCAGTGCTTCCGGGACAAACCTACCTGCTAGGGAGCAGTACTTC. This sequence encodes CSASGTNLPAREQYF.

This chain uses TRBV29-1 with TRBJ2-7; D is uncertain. V was shortened by 4 bases and J by 2 bases, with 9 bases between the two germline ends. The CDR3 covers 12 residues. The V gene's germline CDR1 is SQVTM and CDR2 ANQGSEA. The CDR3 loop is CSVGPGTYEQYF. As DNA, the CDR3 is TGCAGCGTTGGACCAGGAACCTACGAGCAGTACTTC.

This rearrangement joins TRBV29-1 to TRBJ2-1, with D possibly matching TRBD2 (6 bases). Germline-derived CDR1 and CDR2 are SQVTM and ANQGSEA. The CDR3 loop spans 16 amino acids. The ends were cut back, 3 bases at V and 0 bases at J, with 15 bases in the middle. The CDR3 DNA reads as TGCAGCGTTGAGTCGGGACTTATAAGCTCCTACAATGAGCAGTTCTTC. It encodes CSVESGLISSYNEQFF.

V gene TRBV20-1 combines with J gene TRBJ2-1; 10 bases match TRBD2. CDR1 is DFQATT and CDR2 is SNEGSKA in the germline V gene (reference sequence). The CDR3 runs to 16 residues. With 4 bases clipped from V and 4 bases from J, the junction kept 10 bases outside the gene matches. CDR3 in amino acids: CSAIYAGTSAYNEQFF. CDR3 DNA: TGCAGTGCTATATACGCCGGGACTAGCGCATACAATGAGCAGTTCTTC.

This chain links TRBV5-1 with TRBJ2-7, with D maybe TRBD2 (6 bases). CDR3 size: 14 residues. V was trimmed by 1 base and J by 7 bases, leaving 15 bases between them. From germline, CDR1 is SGHRS and CDR2 YFSETQ. The CDR3 nucleotides read TGCGCCAGCAGCTTGAGGGGAGGCGGGGATGAGCAGTACTTC. This gives the protein CASSLRGGGDEQYF.

This clonotype showed up just a few times. This chain joins TRBV7-2 and TRBJ1-5; D is ambiguous. Trimming cost V 0 bases and J 6 bases, with 9 bases left between them. The CDR3 has 14 amino acids. Per the germline V gene, CDR1 is SGHTA and CDR2 is FQGNSA. The CDR3 bases are TGTGCCAGCAGCTTAGCGCTGGGAGGTCAGCCCCAGCATTTT. It codes for CASSLALGGQPQHF.

In its sample, this clonotype was seen a few times. Here the CDR3 reads CASSFWTGSSGANVLTF. The CDR3 bases are TGTGCCAGCAGCTTCTGGACAGGGTCCTCTGGGGCCAACGTCCTGACTTTC. The chain combines TRBV11-2 with TRBJ2-6; 8 nucleotides agree with TRBD1. This CDR3 spans 17 amino acids. Germline assignment: CDR1 SGHAT and CDR2 FQNNGV. With 3 bases clipped from V and 0 bases from J, the junction kept 4 bases outside the gene matches.